This record covers a single T cell receptor (beta chain). Looked up from germline, CDR1 is KGHSH and CDR2 is LQKENI. V was pared by 7 bases and J by 7 bases, with 9 bases of the junction left unmatched. The CDR3 consists of 14 residues. Measured with immunoSEQ multiplex PCR; TCRdb has only the in-frame clones, and not every one. The sample contains around 71,000 clones, roughly 86% of which appear only once. This entry belongs to a study of OX40 agonist ivuxolimab in advanced cancers. The wider study: Patients were treated with ivuxolimab, an agonistic anti-OX40 (CD134) antibody. Partial responses were seen in three patients, one with hepatocellular carcinoma and two with cutaneous melanoma. Dose-escalation cases comprised hepatocellular carcinoma, melanoma, renal cell or head and neck cancer. Prior anti-PD-1, anti-PD-L1 or anti-CTLA-4 therapy did not bar entry, and more than 35% had some.

The sample here was CD4+ or CD8+ T cells sorted from blood, taken in a trial of the OX40 agonist ivuxolimab. The chain is built from TRBV18 and TRBJ2-2; 7 nucleotides agree with TRBD1. The clonotype comes from an adult with an advanced solid tumor such as melanoma, head and neck, liver or kidney cancer. CDR3 region: CASWTDRDGGELFF. For the CDR3, the DNA is TGTGCCAGCTGGACCGACAGGGACGGCGGGGAGCTGTTTTTT.